The 21 T cell receptor beta chains presented below share a single source sample, sequenced in a study of Ad26.COV2.S vaccination and SARS-CoV-2 variants. Treatment denoted: over 15 received Ad26.COV2.S at low or high dose, single or two shots; several received placebo; per-sample allocation not given. The samples date from day 63 after the first vaccine or placebo injection. TCRdb's copy holds only in-frame clones and misses some; the assay was immunoSEQ multiplex PCR. The sample holds approximately 480,000 clones; 70% to 90% are singletons and the top ten take roughly 13%. Source: peripheral blood, taken in a trial of Ad26.COV2.S vaccine versus placebo. These receptors came from a person between 18 and 65 years old who received the Ad26.COV2.S COVID-19 vaccine or a placebo.

The chain uses TRBV7-9 and TRBJ2-1, with TRBD2 matching 8 bases. The CDR3 has 16 amino acids. Germline lookup yields CDR1 SEHNR and CDR2 FQNEAQ (reference sequence). V trimming: 2 bases; J trimming: 5 bases; junction bases outside the gene matches: 8. The DNA of the CDR3 is TGTGCCAGCAGCTTACCCACTAGCGGAGGGAACAATGAGCAGTTCTTC. This translates into CASSLPTSGGNNEQFF.

The chain links TRBV9 to TRBJ2-7, with D uncertain. CDR1 and CDR2 from the germline V gene are SGDLS and YYNGEE. The CDR3 extends over 13 amino acids. V was shortened by 3 bases and J by 7 bases, with 14 bases between the two germline ends. CDR3 loop: CASSATVMGEQYF. CDR3 nucleotide sequence: TGTGCCAGCAGCGCCACGGTCATGGGAGAGCAGTACTTC.

The genes are TRBV6-4 and TRBJ1-3; D is ambiguous. V shed 9 bases and J shed 0 bases, with 12 bases lying between them. Germline loops: CDR1 MRHNA, CDR2 SNTAGT. This CDR3 contains 14 residues. This CDR3 is CASPDGVSGNTIYF. The CDR3, as DNA: TGTGCCAGTCCCGACGGGGTCTCTGGAAACACCATATATTTT.

This clone was observed once. The V gene is TRBV5-4, the J gene TRBJ2-1, with 9 positions matching TRBD2. Germline CDR1 and CDR2: SGHNT and YYREEE (reference sequence). Unmatched junction bases numbered 12, after V lost 4 bases and J lost 10 bases. The CDR3 sequence is 15 residues long. The CDR3 sequence: CASSPLAGPGWEQFF. CDR3 DNA: TGTGCCAGCAGCCCGCTAGCGGGGCCTGGTTGGGAGCAGTTCTTC.

J is TRBJ1-6 and V is TRBV30, with D maybe TRBD1 (6 bases). CDR3 size: 15 residues. Germline V lookup: CDR1 GTSNPN, CDR2 SVGIG (reference sequence). Trimming stripped 5 bases from V and 6 bases from J, with 17 bases between. CDR3 protein: CAWGIRGTGNSPLHF. Here the CDR3 DNA reads TGTGCCTGGGGCATCAGGGGTACGGGTAATTCACCCCTCCACTTT.

The rearrangement links TRBV10-3 to TRBJ2-3; 9 nucleotides line up with TRBD2. Germline CDR1 is ENHRY and CDR2 is SYGVKD. After removal of 8 bases from V and 6 bases from J, the junction contained 9 bases not matched to a gene. The CDR3 extends over 14 amino acids. CDR3 nucleotides: TGTGCCATCCTGCAAGCGGGAGGCGGGGATACGCAGTATTTT. Translation: CAILQAGGGDTQYF.

The chain carries TRBV7-2 and TRBJ2-5; the D call may be TRBD1 or TRBD2 (5 bases each). Germline values: CDR1 SGHTA, CDR2 FQGNSA. The V and J ends lost 2 bases and 13 bases respectively, with 23 bases between them. The CDR3 loop spans 15 amino acids. CDR3 sequence (DNA): TGTGCCAGCAGCTTATGGGGCGGGCTGTCTCCTCAGTGGTACTTC. It codes for CASSLWGGLSPQWYF.

The V and J genes are TRBV10-3 and TRBJ1-3; D might be TRBD1 (6 bases). The CDR3 has 11 amino acids. Germline values: CDR1 ENHRY, CDR2 SYGVKD. The CDR3 DNA sequence: TGTGCGACAGGCTCTGGAAACACCATATATTTT. Translated, it gives CATGSGNTIYF.

V and J are TRBV4-3 and TRBJ2-7; TRBD2 agrees at 7 bases. The V gene end was trimmed by 1 base and the J gene end by 0 bases; junction bases not matched to a gene: 3. Germline assignment: CDR1 LGHNA and CDR2 YSLEER. CDR3 length: 15 amino acids. Here the CDR3 reads CASSQGVAGSYEQYF. The CDR3 nucleotides read TGCGCCAGCAGCCAAGGGGTAGCGGGCTCCTACGAGCAGTACTTC.

V gene TRBV27 combines with J gene TRBJ2-3; maybe TRBD2 (6 bases). Germline values: CDR1 MNHEY, CDR2 SMNVEV (reference sequence). V was pared by 7 bases and J by 4 bases, with 12 bases between. The CDR3 has 13 amino acids. CDR3 DNA: TGTGCCAGCACCACTCTAGCGTCAGATACGCAGTATTTT. This translates into CASTTLASDTQYF.

V and J are TRBV19 and TRBJ2-2; TRBD1 might be the D (6 bases). V was trimmed by 7 bases and J by 6 bases, leaving 12 bases between them. CDR3 size: 13 residues. The germline CDR1 and CDR2 sequences are LNHDA and SQIVND (reference sequence). The CDR3 nucleotides are TGTGCCAGTAACATACAGGGACCCGGGGAGCTGTTTTTT. This translates into CASNIQGPGELFF.

The V gene is TRBV4-3, the J gene TRBJ2-1; TRBD1 aligns across 7 bases. V gave up 1 base and J gave up 5 bases; unmatched junction bases: 14. The CDR3 covers 18 residues. Germline V CDR1 and CDR2: LGHNA, YSLEER. CDR3 sequence: CASSQVPRPGGIHNEQFF. The CDR3 coding sequence is TGCGCCAGCAGCCAAGTTCCGCGGCCAGGGGGAATCCACAATGAGCAGTTCTTC.

V is TRBV5-4 and J is TRBJ2-5; D might be TRBD1 or TRBD2, each matching 5 bases. The ends were cut back, 0 bases at V and 4 bases at J, with 22 bases in the middle. Germline V gene lookup returns CDR1 SGHNT and CDR2 YYREEE (reference sequence). This CDR3 contains 18 residues. CDR3 bases: TGTGCCAGCAGCTTGGGGGCCCTAGGGACGGGGAACCTAGAGACCCAGTACTTC. This encodes CASSLGALGTGNLETQYF.

The rearrangement links TRBV14 to TRBJ1-1; 7 positions match TRBD1. The CDR3 is 15 residues long. Trimming at V came to 6 bases and at J to 1 base, leaving 8 bases not matched to a gene. Germline V lookup: CDR1 SGHDN, CDR2 FVKESK. CDR3 bases: TGTGCCAGCAGGTCCACAGGGGTGGGGAACACTGAAGCTTTCTTT. Translation: CASRSTGVGNTEAFF. Combining the CDR3 with reference TRBV14 and TRBJ1-1 gives the whole variable domain EAGVTQFPSHSVIEKGQTVTLRCDPISGHDNLYWYRRVMGKEIKFLLHFVKESKQDESGMPNNRFLAERTGGTYSTLKVQPAELEDSGVYFCASRSTGVGNTEAFFGQGTRLTVV.

The V call is TRBV7-2, the J call TRBJ2-4; D gene unclear. The V gene lost 5 bases and the J gene lost 0 bases, with 8 bases spanning the gap. There are 14 residues in the CDR3. Germline CDR1 SGHTA, CDR2 FQGNSA. The CDR3 DNA follows: TGTGCCAGCAGCGCAAGACTAGCCAAAAACATTCAGTACTTC. Its protein product is CASSARLAKNIQYF.

The rearrangement links TRBV24-1 to TRBJ2-1; 8 positions agree with TRBD1. The CDR3 sequence is 15 residues long. Trimming took 7 bases from V and 3 from J; bases not matched to a gene: 7. Germline assignment: CDR1 KGHDR and CDR2 SFDVKD. CDR3 amino acids: CATSWGTGYYNEQFF. CDR3 nucleotides: TGTGCCACCAGCTGGGGGACAGGTTACTACAATGAGCAGTTCTTC.

The chain combines TRBV5-1 with TRBJ1-1; 9 nucleotides line up with TRBD1. V lost 2 bases to trimming and J lost 8 bases; unmatched junction nucleotides: 1. The length of the CDR3 is 12 residues. CDR1 is SGHRS, CDR2 YFSETQ, per germline. CDR3 sequence reads: CASSFTGGEAFF. The CDR3 DNA is TGCGCCAGCAGCTTCACAGGGGGCGAAGCTTTCTTT.

The chain combines TRBV11-2 with TRBJ1-1; D uncertain. CDR1 SGHAT and CDR2 FQNNGV come from the germline V gene. The CDR3 extends over 15 amino acids. Trimming removed 5 bases from V and 1 base from J, with 14 bases in between. In nucleotides, the CDR3 is TGTGCCAGCAGCCCCTCGACAAGAGGGAACACTGAAGCTTTCTTT. This sequence encodes CASSPSTRGNTEAFF.

This rearrangement joins TRBV7-9 to TRBJ2-7; the D is unclear. V dropped 8 bases and J dropped 2 bases, with 4 bases sitting between them. Germline V CDR1 and CDR2: SEHNR, FQNEAQ (reference sequence). CDR3 length equals 10 residues. The CDR3 DNA reads TGTGCCAGCGGGCCCTACGAGCAGTACTTC. Residues: CASGPYEQYF.

This clone appeared a few times. The chain carries TRBV19 and TRBJ1-5, with a tentative D call TRBD1 (6 bases). Germline V gene data show CDR1 as LNHDA and CDR2 as SQIVND (reference sequence). V lost 1 base and J 6 bases, leaving 13 bases between the germline ends. The CDR3 loop spans 15 amino acids. CDR3 sequence: CASSIGEQGRQPQHF. The DNA for the CDR3 is TGTGCCAGTAGTATAGGGGAACAGGGTCGTCAGCCCCAGCATTTT.

V is TRBV19 and J is TRBJ2-5, with 8 positions matching TRBD2. Germline loops: CDR1 LNHDA, CDR2 SQIVND (reference sequence). The trim removed 5 bases at V and 4 bases at J, leaving 12 bases unmatched. The CDR3 sequence is 16 residues long. CDR3 sequence: CASSSTSGEGVETQYF. The CDR3 region has the DNA TGTGCCAGTAGTTCAACTAGCGGTGAGGGGGTAGAGACCCAGTACTTC.